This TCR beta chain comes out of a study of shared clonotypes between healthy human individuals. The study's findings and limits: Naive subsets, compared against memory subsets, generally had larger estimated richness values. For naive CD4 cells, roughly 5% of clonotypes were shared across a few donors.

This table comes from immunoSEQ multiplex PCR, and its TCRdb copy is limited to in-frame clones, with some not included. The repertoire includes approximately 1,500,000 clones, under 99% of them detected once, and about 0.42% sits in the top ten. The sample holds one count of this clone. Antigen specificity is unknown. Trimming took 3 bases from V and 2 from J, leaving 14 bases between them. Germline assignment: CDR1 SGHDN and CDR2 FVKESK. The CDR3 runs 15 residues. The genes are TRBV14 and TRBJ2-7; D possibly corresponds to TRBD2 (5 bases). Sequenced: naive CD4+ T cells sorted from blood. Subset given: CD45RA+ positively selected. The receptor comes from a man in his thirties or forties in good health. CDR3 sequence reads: CASSQFADGAYEQYF. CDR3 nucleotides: TGTGCCAGCAGCCAGTTTGCGGACGGGGCCTACGAGCAGTACTTC.